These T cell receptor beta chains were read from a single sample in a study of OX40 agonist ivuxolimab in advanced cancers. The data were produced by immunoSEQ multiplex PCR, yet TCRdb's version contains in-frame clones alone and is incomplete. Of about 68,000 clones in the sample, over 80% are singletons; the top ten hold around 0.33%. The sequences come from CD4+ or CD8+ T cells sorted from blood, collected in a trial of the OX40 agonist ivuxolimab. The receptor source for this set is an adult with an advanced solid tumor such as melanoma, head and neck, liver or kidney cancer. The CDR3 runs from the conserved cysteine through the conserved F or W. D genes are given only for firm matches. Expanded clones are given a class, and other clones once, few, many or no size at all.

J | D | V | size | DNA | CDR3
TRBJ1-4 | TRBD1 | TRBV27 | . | TGTGCCAGCAGTACAAGACAGGGAGTAAAGGAAAAACTGTTTTTT | CASSTRQGVKEKLFF
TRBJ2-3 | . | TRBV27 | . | TGTGCCAGCAGTTTATCGACAGGGACTAGCACAGATACGCAGTATTTT | CASSLSTGTSTDTQYF
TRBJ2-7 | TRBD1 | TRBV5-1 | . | TGCGCCAGCAGCTGGGGACAGTACTCCTACGAGCAGTACTTC | CASSWGQYSYEQYF
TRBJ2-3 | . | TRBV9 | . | TGTGCCAGCAGCGCCCTCGGGATAGAGAGGACAGATACGCAGTATTTT | CASSALGIERTDTQYF
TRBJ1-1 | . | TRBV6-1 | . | TGTGCCCTACAAGGCACCCGAAACACTGAAGCTTTCTTT | CALQGTRNTEAFF
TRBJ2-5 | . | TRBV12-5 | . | TGTGCTAGTGGTTTGGTTAGGGAGACCCAGTACTTC | CASGLVRETQYF
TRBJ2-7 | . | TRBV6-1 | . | TGTGCCAGCAGGATATCACTAGCCCCTGACTACGAGCAGTACTTC | CASRISLAPDYEQYF
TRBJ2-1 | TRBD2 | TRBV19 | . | TGTGCCAGTAGTATTTCCCGTCTAGCGGGAGATGAGCAGTTCTTC | CASSISRLAGDEQFF
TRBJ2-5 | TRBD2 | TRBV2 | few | TGTGCCAGCAGTGATCTAGGTAGCGGGAAAGAGACCCAGTACTTC | CASSDLGSGKETQYF
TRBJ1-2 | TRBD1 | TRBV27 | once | TGTGCCAGCAGGACCCCGGGACAGGGGGCTGCCTACACCTTC | CASRTPGQGAAYTF
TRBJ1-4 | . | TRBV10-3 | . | TGTGCCATCAGTGAGTACCAGGGCGCAACTAATGAAAAACTGTTTTTT | CAISEYQGATNEKLFF
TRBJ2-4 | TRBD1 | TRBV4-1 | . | TGCGCCAGCAGCCAGACCGGACAGGGGATACTAGCCAAAAACATTCAGTACTTC | CASSQTGQGILAKNIQYF
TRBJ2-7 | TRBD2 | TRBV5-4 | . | TGTGCCAGCAGCACCCTGACTAGCGGGAGAGATTACGAGCAGTACTTC | CASSTLTSGRDYEQYF
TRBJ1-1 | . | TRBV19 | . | TGTGCCAGTAGCTACGGGATGAACACTGAAGCTTTCTTT | CASSYGMNTEAFF
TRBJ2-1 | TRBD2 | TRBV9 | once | TGTGCCAGCAGCGGGAGACTAGCGACCTACAATGAGCAGTTCTTC | CASSGRLATYNEQFF
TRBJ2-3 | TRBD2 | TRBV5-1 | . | TGCGCCAGCAGCCTACGGGGGGGGCGAGGAGACACAGATACGCAGTATTTT | CASSLRGGRGDTDTQYF
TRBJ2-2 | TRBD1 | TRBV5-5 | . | TGTGCCAGCAGCTTGGTTGACAGGGCTTTGGCGGGGGAGCTGTTTTTT | CASSLVDRALAGELFF
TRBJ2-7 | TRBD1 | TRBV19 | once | TGTGCCAGTAGTTTGACGCCGGGACAGGGACGGGTCGAGCAGTACTTC | CASSLTPGQGRVEQYF
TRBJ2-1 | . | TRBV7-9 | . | TGTGCCAGCAGCTTTCTAGCGTCTAGCTCCTACAATGAGCAGTTCTTC | CASSFLASSSYNEQFF
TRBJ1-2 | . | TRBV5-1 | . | TGCGCCAGCAGCTCACAGGGATCCGATCTCTATGGCTACACCTTC | CASSSQGSDLYGYTF
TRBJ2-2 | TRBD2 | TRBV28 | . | TGTGCCAGCAGTTTTAGCGGGGTGAACACCGGGGAGCTGTTTTTT | CASSFSGVNTGELFF
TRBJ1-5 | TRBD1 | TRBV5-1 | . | TGCGCCAGCAGCCCCGACGGGACAGGGGGCAATCAGCCCCAGCATTTT | CASSPDGTGGNQPQHF
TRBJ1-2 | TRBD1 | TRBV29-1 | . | TGCAGCGTTGTGGTTTTGGGACAGGTACCCTATGGCTACACCTTC | CSVVVLGQVPYGYTF
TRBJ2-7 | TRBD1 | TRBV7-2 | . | TGTGCCAGCACGCGGGACAGGGCCTCCTACGAGCAGTACTTC | CASTRDRASYEQYF
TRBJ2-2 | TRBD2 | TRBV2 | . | TGTGCCAGCAGCAGGACTAGCGGGGCCACCGGGGAGCTGTTTTTT | CASSRTSGATGELFF
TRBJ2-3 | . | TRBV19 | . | TGTGCCAGTAGTATTAGCACAGATACGCAGTATTTT | CASSISTDTQYF
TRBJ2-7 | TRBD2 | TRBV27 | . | TGTGCCAGCAGACCCGGTCTAGCGGGAGGTTCCTACGAGCAGTACTTC | CASRPGLAGGSYEQYF
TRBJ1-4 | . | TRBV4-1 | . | TGCGCCAGCAGCCAAGTTCAGACCAATGAAAAACTGTTTTTT | CASSQVQTNEKLFF
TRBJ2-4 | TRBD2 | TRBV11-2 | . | TGTGCCAGCAGCTTAGGTTGGTTAGCGGGAGAAGGTAAAAACATTCAGTACTTC | CASSLGWLAGEGKNIQYF
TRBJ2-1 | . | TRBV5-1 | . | TGCGCCAGCAGCTTCTATGATGAGCAGTTCTTC | CASSFYDEQFF
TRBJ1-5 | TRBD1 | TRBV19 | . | TGTGCCAGTAGTATAGATCGTAGGACAGGGGGCAATCAGCCCCAGCATTTT | CASSIDRRTGGNQPQHF
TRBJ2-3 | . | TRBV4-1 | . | TGCGCCAGCAGCCAAGGCGCTGGAACAGATACGCAGTATTTT | CASSQGAGTDTQYF
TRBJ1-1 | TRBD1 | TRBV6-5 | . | TGTGCCAGCAGTTACTTTCAGGGGGGTAACACTGAAGCTTTCTTT | CASSYFQGGNTEAFF
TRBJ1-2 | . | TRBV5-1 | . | TGCGCCAGCAGTCAGGGAGGCGGAAACTATGGCTACACCTTC | CASSQGGGNYGYTF
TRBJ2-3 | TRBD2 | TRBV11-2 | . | TGTGCCAGCAGCTTCGGACTAGCGGGAGGTTCAGATACGCAGTATTTT | CASSFGLAGGSDTQYF
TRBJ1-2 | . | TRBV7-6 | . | TGTGCCAGCCGACTTGGGGGGGCTGCTGACTATGGCTACACCTTC | CASRLGGAADYGYTF